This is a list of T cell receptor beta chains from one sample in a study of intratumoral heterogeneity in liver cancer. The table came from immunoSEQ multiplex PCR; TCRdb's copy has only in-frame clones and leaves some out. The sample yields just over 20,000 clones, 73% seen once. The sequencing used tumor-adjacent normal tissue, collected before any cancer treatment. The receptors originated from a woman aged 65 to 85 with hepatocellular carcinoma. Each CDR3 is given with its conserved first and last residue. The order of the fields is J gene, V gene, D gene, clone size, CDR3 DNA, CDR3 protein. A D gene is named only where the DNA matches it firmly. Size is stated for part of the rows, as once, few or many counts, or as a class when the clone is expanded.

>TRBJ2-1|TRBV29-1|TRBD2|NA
TGCAGCGTTGAAGATCTTCCCTCCCCTCTAGCGGGACGCGTTGAGCAGTTCTTC
CSVEDLPSPLAGRVEQFF
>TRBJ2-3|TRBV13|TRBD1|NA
TGTGCCAGCAGCTTACGATTACGAGGGACAGAATTCGGGGATACGCAGTATTTT
CASSLRLRGTEFGDTQYF
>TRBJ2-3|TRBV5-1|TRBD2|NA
TGCGCCAGCACCGGGGGACTAGCGTGGGTCGCAGATACGCAGTATTTT
CASTGGLAWVADTQYF
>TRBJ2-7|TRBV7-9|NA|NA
TGTGCCAGCAGCTCCCAGGTGGACTCCTACGAGCAGTACTTC
CASSSQVDSYEQYF
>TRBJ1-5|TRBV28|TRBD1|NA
TGTGCCAGCAGTTTGGGACAGGGGCGAATCGGTCAGCCCCAGCATTTT
CASSLGQGRIGQPQHF
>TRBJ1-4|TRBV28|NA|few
TGTGCCAGCAGTCCCGGCGGGCAGGGGCACGAAAAACTGTTTTTT
CASSPGGQGHEKLFF
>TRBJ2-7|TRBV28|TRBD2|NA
TGTGCCAGCAGTTCTTTCGGGAGGGCCGGCTACGAGCAGTACTTC
CASSSFGRAGYEQYF
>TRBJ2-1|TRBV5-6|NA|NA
TGTGCCAGCAGCTTGGCCGCTAGAGACTCCTACAATGAGCAGTTCTTC
CASSLAARDSYNEQFF
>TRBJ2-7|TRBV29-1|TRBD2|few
TGCAGCGTTAGACTAGCGGGACCCTACGAGCAGTACTTC
CSVRLAGPYEQYF
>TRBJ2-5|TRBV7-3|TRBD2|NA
TGTGCCAGCAGCTTAGGACTAGCGGGGGAGACCCAGTACTTC
CASSLGLAGETQYF
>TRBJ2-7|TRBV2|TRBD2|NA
TGTGCCAGCAGGGTACCTTTAGCGGGAGTATACGAGCAGTACTTC
CASRVPLAGVYEQYF
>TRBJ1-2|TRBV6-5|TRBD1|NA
TGTGCCAGCAGTTGGACAGGGAGTTACTATGGCTACACCTTC
CASSWTGSYYGYTF
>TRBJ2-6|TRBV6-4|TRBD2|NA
TGTGCCAGCAGTGACTCGCCTAGCGGGCCTTGGGGGGCCAACGTCCTGACTTTC
CASSDSPSGPWGANVLTF
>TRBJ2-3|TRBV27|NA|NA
TGTGCCAGCAGCGGGATTAGCACAGATACGCAGTATTTT
CASSGISTDTQYF
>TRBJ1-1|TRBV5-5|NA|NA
TGTGCCAGCAGCTTCTTCACGAACACTGAAGCTTTCTTT
CASSFFTNTEAFF
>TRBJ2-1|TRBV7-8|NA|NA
TGTGCCAGCAGCAACCGCCGGCTAGCTCCGAATGAGCAGTTCTTC
CASSNRRLAPNEQFF
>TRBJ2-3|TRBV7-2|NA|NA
TGTGCCAGCAGCTTAGCGCCGGGGCCCCGCACAGATACGCAGTATTTT
CASSLAPGPRTDTQYF
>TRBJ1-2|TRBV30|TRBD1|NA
TGTGCCTGGGAAACAGGGGTCATTCTCGATGGCTACACCTTC
CAWETGVILDGYTF
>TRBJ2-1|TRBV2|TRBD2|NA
TGTGCCCTTACGACAAGCGGGAGTTCTTACAATGAGCAGTTCTTC
CALTTSGSSYNEQFF
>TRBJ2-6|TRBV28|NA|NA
TGTGCCAGCAGTGGGGGCGCTGGGGCCAACGTCCTGACTTTC
CASSGGAGANVLTF
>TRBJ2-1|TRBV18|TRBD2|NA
TGTGCCAGCCAGGCAGCGGGAGCGAATGAGCAGTTCTTC
CASQAAGANEQFF
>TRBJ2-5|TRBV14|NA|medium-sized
TGTGCCAGCAGCCAAGGCCTAGGTTTGAGCCGGGAGACCCAGTACTTC
CASSQGLGLSRETQYF
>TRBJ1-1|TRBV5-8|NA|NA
TGTGCCAGCAGCTTGGCGAGTAAAGCTTTCTTT
CASSLASKAFF
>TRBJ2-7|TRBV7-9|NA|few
TGTGCCAGCAGCGGGATTAGGGACTCCTACGAGCAGTACTTC
CASSGIRDSYEQYF
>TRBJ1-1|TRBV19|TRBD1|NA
TGTGCCAGTAGTCCAAGGACAGGGACAAACACTGAAGCTTTCTTT
CASSPRTGTNTEAFF
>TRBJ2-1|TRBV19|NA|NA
TGTGCCAGTAGTATAGGGGCCAACAATGAGCAGTTCTTC
CASSIGANNEQFF
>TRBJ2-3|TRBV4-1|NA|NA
TGCGCCAGCAGCCAGGGGTTTGAGGGTCGCACAGATACGCAGTATTTT
CASSQGFEGRTDTQYF
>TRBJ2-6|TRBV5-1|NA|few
TGCGCCAGCAGCTTGGAGGCGAGGATCACGGCCTCTGGGGCCAACGTCCTGACTTTC
CASSLEARITASGANVLTF
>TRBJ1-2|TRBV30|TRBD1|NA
TGTGCCTGGAGTACGGGACAGGGTTCTTATGGCTACACCTTC
CAWSTGQGSYGYTF
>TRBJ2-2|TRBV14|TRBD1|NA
TGTGCCAGCAGCCAGAGGCAGGGGGTCAACACCGGGGAGCTGTTTTTT
CASSQRQGVNTGELFF
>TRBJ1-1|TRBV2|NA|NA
TGTGCCAGCGTGGCGGGAATGAACACTGAAGCTTTCTTT
CASVAGMNTEAFF
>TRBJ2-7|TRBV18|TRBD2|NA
TGTGCCAGCTCTCCCCAAGGAGGCGGGAGTAAGTACGAGCAGTACTTC
CASSPQGGGSKYEQYF
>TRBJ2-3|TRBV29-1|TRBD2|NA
TGCAGCGTTGTATGGCTAGCGGATTCTAGCACAGATACGCAGTATTTT
CSVVWLADSSTDTQYF
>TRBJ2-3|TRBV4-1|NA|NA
TGCGCCAGCAGCCGAGAGGACCTAGCAACAGATACGCAGTATTTT
CASSREDLATDTQYF
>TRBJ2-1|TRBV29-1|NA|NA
TGCAGCACCCGGGACTCAGCCTACAATGAGCAGTTCTTC
CSTRDSAYNEQFF